The entry below gives a single TCR beta chain sequence along with its context. The data were obtained in a study of T cells after somatic rescue of genetic block. Assay: immunoSEQ multiplex PCR; the TCRdb copy retains only in-frame clones and omits some. The sample holds 68,000 or so clones, 92% seen once. The CDR3 length is 11 residues. The V gene lost 6 bases and the J gene lost 12 bases, with 12 bases spanning the gap. Germline V gives CDR1 SGHVS, CDR2 FQNEAQ. Sequencing was performed on peripheral blood mononuclear cells (PBMCs). This clonotype was obtained from a man in his forties or fifties. The V call is TRBV7-8, the J call TRBJ2-1; D unclear. CDR3 loop: CASSLLGLQFF. In DNA, the CDR3 is TGTGCCAGCAGTTTACTGGGATTGCAGTTCTTC.